The present entry profiles one T cell receptor (beta chain) with its context. This entry comes from a study of T cell changes during pregnancy in multiple sclerosis. Data came from immunoSEQ multiplex PCR; TCRdb stores just in-frame clones and leaves some out. The top ten hold roughly 14% of the sample, which has 9,500 to 15,000 clones, roughly 86% seen once. Sequencing used CD8+ T cells from peripheral blood mononuclear cells, obtained in the second trimester of pregnancy. The TCR originated in a female donor in good health, enrolled as a control in a pregnancy study.

CDR3 sequence: CSVVAGGPYEQYF. The CDR3 region has the DNA TGCAGCGTTGTAGCGGGAGGGCCCTACGAGCAGTACTTC. This chain links TRBV29-1 with TRBJ2-7; 11 bases are a match to TRBD2. The CDR3 is 13 amino acids. The V gene end was trimmed by 4 bases and the J gene end by 2 bases; junction bases not matched to a gene: 1. CDR1 is SQVTM and CDR2 is ANQGSEA in the germline V gene.